This TCR beta chain was retrieved from a study of T cell responses to AZD1222 COVID-19 vaccine. Findings and limits, study-wide: Two AZD1222 administrations were followed by greater Spike-specific TCR breadth and depth. Distributed over spike, vaccine-associated CD4 TCRs predominated at 160-218 and 743-854.

A remark on this clone: Its antigen is currently unknown.

The protocol was immunoSEQ multiplex PCR, while the TCRdb copy is restricted to in-frame clones and leaves out a portion. The table lists 100,000 to 120,000 clones, about nine tenths of them singletons. The sequences come from peripheral blood, collected 28 days after the second AZD1222 dose. The receptor comes from an adult who received the AZD1222 COVID-19 vaccine.

The CDR3 nucleotides read TGCGCCAGCAGCTTGGAGGGGGCAGGCGAGAATGAGCAGTTCTTC. Its translation: CASSLEGAGENEQFF. The chain links TRBV5-1 to TRBJ2-1; 7 bases agree with TRBD1. V shed 0 bases, J shed 7 bases, and the junction held 7 bases outside the gene matches. There are 15 residues in the CDR3. The V gene's germline CDR1 is SGHRS and CDR2 YFSETQ. Together with reference TRBV5-1 and TRBJ2-1, the CDR3 gives the full variable domain: KAGVTQTPRYLIKTRGQQVTLSCSPISGHRSVSWYQQTPGQGLQFLFEYFSETQRNKGNFPGRFSGRQFSNSRSEMNVSTLELGDSALYLCASSLEGAGENEQFFGPGTRLTVL.